These T cell receptor beta chains were read from a single sample in a study of blood T cell repertoires in COVID-19. Profiled with immunoSEQ multiplex PCR; TCRdb holds only in-frame clones, not every one. The table includes roughly 300,000 clones, roughly nine tenths detected once. The sample taken for sequencing was peripheral blood. The receptors stem from a woman aged 25-40 years with COVID-19, enrolled during active disease. Both conserved end residues are part of each CDR3. The order of the fields is J gene, V gene, D gene, clone size, CDR3 DNA, CDR3 protein. The D gene is left open where the match is weak. Clone size is not always given. Where it is, it says once, few, many or a class for expanded clones.

J: TRBJ1-3
V: TRBV28
D: TRBD1
size: once
DNA: TGTGCCAGCAGGGGACAGGGGTCTGGAAACACCATATATTTT
CDR3: CASRGQGSGNTIYF

J: TRBJ2-7
V: TRBV4-2
D: TRBD2
size: .
DNA: TGTGCCAGCAGCCAGGGACTAGGACAGAATCGGGAGCAGTACTTC
CDR3: CASSQGLGQNREQYF

J: TRBJ2-5
V: TRBV7-2
D: .
size: .
DNA: TGTGCCAGCAGCCTGACTGTCCAAGGTACCCAGTACTTC
CDR3: CASSLTVQGTQYF

J: TRBJ1-2
V: TRBV6-1
D: .
size: .
DNA: TGTGCCAGCAGTGTAACAGTACAGGCCGCAGTCCCCTATGGCTACACCTTC
CDR3: CASSVTVQAAVPYGYTF

J: TRBJ2-7
V: TRBV6-2/TRBV6-3
D: .
size: .
DNA: TGTGCCAGCAGTTACTCGCCGGGTTCGTACGAGCAGTACTTC
CDR3: CASSYSPGSYEQYF

J: TRBJ2-7
V: TRBV6-6
D: TRBD1
size: .
DNA: TGTGCCAGCAGTGGCTCGGGACAGGGAAACTACGAGCAGTACTTC
CDR3: CASSGSGQGNYEQYF

J: TRBJ1-1
V: TRBV30
D: .
size: .
DNA: TGTGCCTGGAGCGGGATCGGATGGCGAGTGGGTGAAGCTTTCTTT
CDR3: CAWSGIGWRVGEAFF

J: TRBJ2-7
V: TRBV29-1
D: .
size: once
DNA: TGCAGCGTTGTTCAGGGGTCCTACGAGCAGTACTTC
CDR3: CSVVQGSYEQYF

J: TRBJ2-7
V: TRBV7-9
D: TRBD1
size: .
DNA: TGTGCCAGCAGCCCCCCGGGACAGTCCATCTACGAGCAGTACTTC
CDR3: CASSPPGQSIYEQYF

J: TRBJ1-2
V: TRBV13
D: .
size: .
DNA: TGTGCCAGCAGCCCTTCCCGGGATCTCTATGGCTACACCTTC
CDR3: CASSPSRDLYGYTF

J: TRBJ2-7
V: TRBV4-1
D: TRBD2
size: .
DNA: TGCGCCAGCAGCCAAGAGGAACTAGCGGGGGTAACCTACGAGCAGTACTTC
CDR3: CASSQEELAGVTYEQYF

J: TRBJ2-5
V: TRBV7-8
D: .
size: .
DNA: TGTGCCAGCAGCCCCTCCGGGACATCCGAGACCCAGTACTTC
CDR3: CASSPSGTSETQYF

J: TRBJ2-7
V: TRBV29-1
D: .
size: .
DNA: TGCAGTGGAGGGGGGGCAGGGACCTACGAGCAGTACTTC
CDR3: CSGGGAGTYEQYF

J: TRBJ2-7
V: TRBV28
D: .
size: .
DNA: TGTGCCAGCACCCCCCCCGGGCGGGCCTACGAGCAGTACTTC
CDR3: CASTPPGRAYEQYF

J: TRBJ1-2
V: TRBV6-5
D: .
size: once
DNA: TGTGCCAGCAGCTGGGGGGGGGAGGGTAATGGCTACACCTTC
CDR3: CASSWGGEGNGYTF

J: TRBJ2-7
V: TRBV3-1/TRBV3-2
D: TRBD1
size: .
DNA: TGTGCCAGCAGCCCCGGGACAGGGGGTAAGGACGAGCAGTACTTC
CDR3: CASSPGTGGKDEQYF

J: TRBJ1-2
V: TRBV18
D: .
size: .
DNA: TGTGCCAGCTCCTCGGACAGAATTTCCTATGGCTACACCTTC
CDR3: CASSSDRISYGYTF

J: TRBJ2-3
V: TRBV5-1
D: .
size: .
DNA: TGCGCCAGCAGCGTCCGGGGCCGGAGGGCGACAGATACGCAGTATTTT
CDR3: CASSVRGRRATDTQYF

J: TRBJ1-5
V: TRBV2
D: .
size: .
DNA: TGTGCCAGCAGTGCCGCGGTCAGCTGGGAGCCCCAGCATTTT
CDR3: CASSAAVSWEPQHF

J: TRBJ1-1
V: TRBV27
D: .
size: .
DNA: TGTGCCAGCAGTTTTCGGGAAAACACTGAAGCTTTCTTT
CDR3: CASSFRENTEAFF

J: TRBJ1-2
V: TRBV19
D: TRBD1
size: few
DNA: TGTGCCAGTAGTATAGTCACAGGGGGCTATGGCTACACCTTC
CDR3: CASSIVTGGYGYTF

J: TRBJ2-2
V: TRBV30
D: TRBD2
size: .
DNA: TGTGCCTGGCTGAATAGCGGGGGCCCGAACACCGGGGAGCTGTTTTTT
CDR3: CAWLNSGGPNTGELFF

J: TRBJ1-2
V: TRBV7-9
D: .
size: .
DNA: TGTGCCAGCAGCTTAGGCGGCAGCTATGGCTACACCTTC
CDR3: CASSLGGSYGYTF

J: TRBJ1-5
V: TRBV4-1
D: .
size: .
DNA: TGCGCCAGCAGCCACACGGCGGGGGTAGGTCAGCCCCAGCATTTT
CDR3: CASSHTAGVGQPQHF

J: TRBJ1-2
V: TRBV5-1
D: .
size: few
DNA: TGCGCCAGCAGCTTGAGTACTTATGGCTACACCTTC
CDR3: CASSLSTYGYTF

J: TRBJ1-1
V: TRBV12-3/TRBV12-4
D: .
size: .
DNA: TGTGCCAGCAGTGGAGGGCGGACCACTGAAGCTTTCTTT
CDR3: CASSGGRTTEAFF

J: TRBJ1-4
V: TRBV5-4
D: .
size: .
DNA: TGTGCCAGCAGCTTAGGACACCCGCGGAATGAAAAACTGTTTTTT
CDR3: CASSLGHPRNEKLFF

J: TRBJ1-6
V: TRBV11-2
D: .
size: .
DNA: TGTGCCAGCAGCTTGGCACGGGGGGTTGGATCCTATAATTCACCCCTCCACTTT
CDR3: CASSLARGVGSYNSPLHF

J: TRBJ2-7
V: TRBV27
D: .
size: .
DNA: TGTGCCAGCAGTCCGTCCCTTCAGGGGTACGAGCAGTACTTC
CDR3: CASSPSLQGYEQYF

J: TRBJ2-2
V: TRBV9
D: .
size: once
DNA: TGTGCCAGCAGCCTCAGGGTTTACGCCGGGGAGCTGTTTTTT
CDR3: CASSLRVYAGELFF

J: TRBJ2-7
V: TRBV2
D: .
size: .
DNA: TGTGCCAGCGACCCCCGACAGACGAGGAACTCCTACGAGCAGTACTTC
CDR3: CASDPRQTRNSYEQYF

J: TRBJ1-1
V: TRBV2
D: .
size: .
DNA: TGTGCCAGCAGTGAAAACGCGCCCGTGAACACTGAAGCTTTCTTT
CDR3: CASSENAPVNTEAFF

J: TRBJ2-7
V: TRBV5-1
D: TRBD1
size: .
DNA: TGCGCCAGCAGCTACCGGGACAGGGACTACGAGCAGTACTTC
CDR3: CASSYRDRDYEQYF

J: TRBJ2-7
V: TRBV11-2
D: TRBD2
size: .
DNA: TGTGCCAGCAGCCAGAGCGGGGGGGCTAAGTACTTC
CDR3: CASSQSGGAKYF

J: TRBJ1-2
V: TRBV15
D: .
size: few
DNA: TGTGCCACCAGCAGAGATGCGATCTCGAACTATGGCTACACCTTC
CDR3: CATSRDAISNYGYTF

J: TRBJ2-5
V: TRBV11-2
D: TRBD1
size: .
DNA: TGTGCCAGCAGCCCGACAGGGTTAGGGGAGACCCAGTACTTC
CDR3: CASSPTGLGETQYF

J: TRBJ1-1
V: TRBV15
D: .
size: .
DNA: TGTGCCACCAGCAGAGTGGCAAGAACGAACACTGAAGCTTTCTTT
CDR3: CATSRVARTNTEAFF

J: TRBJ1-4
V: TRBV18
D: TRBD1
size: once
DNA: TGTGCCAGCTCACCCCGGGGCCAGGGGGCCAGAAATGAAAAACTGTTTTTT
CDR3: CASSPRGQGARNEKLFF

J: TRBJ1-6
V: TRBV30
D: .
size: .
DNA: TGTGCCTGGAGCACCTTGGGGCGCTCCTATAATTCACCCCTCCACTTT
CDR3: CAWSTLGRSYNSPLHF

J: TRBJ1-6
V: TRBV27
D: .
size: .
DNA: TGTGCCAGCAGCCTCGAACCGGGTGGGTCACCCCTCCACTTT
CDR3: CASSLEPGGSPLHF

J: TRBJ2-2
V: TRBV12-5
D: .
size: .
DNA: TGTGCTAGTGGTTTGGCTCACGAGGAAGGGGAGCTGTTTTTT
CDR3: CASGLAHEEGELFF

J: TRBJ2-7
V: TRBV27
D: .
size: few
DNA: TGTGCCAGCAGTAACAGACAGGCCCCCTACGAGCAGTACTTC
CDR3: CASSNRQAPYEQYF

J: TRBJ2-3
V: TRBV11-2
D: .
size: .
DNA: TGTGCCCCTCCCCCTTGGAGGGGGCATACGCAGTATTTT
CDR3: CAPPPWRGHTQYF

J: TRBJ1-1
V: TRBV28
D: .
size: .
DNA: TGTGCCAGCAGTTCGGCAGGGTTGGTAGACACTGAAGCTTTCTTT
CDR3: CASSSAGLVDTEAFF

J: TRBJ2-5
V: TRBV6-6
D: TRBD1
size: .
DNA: TGTGCCAGCAGTTACCGCAGGGGGCAGGAGACCCAGTACTTC
CDR3: CASSYRRGQETQYF

J: TRBJ2-7
V: TRBV9
D: TRBD1
size: once
DNA: TGTGCCAGCAGCGTAGGGGACAGGGGCTACGAGCAGTACTTC
CDR3: CASSVGDRGYEQYF

J: TRBJ2-7
V: TRBV28
D: .
size: .
DNA: TGTGCCAGCACGTCACCGGGACTCACTTCCTACGAGCAGTACTTC
CDR3: CASTSPGLTSYEQYF

J: TRBJ1-6
V: TRBV2
D: TRBD1
size: .
DNA: TGTGCCAGCAGACGGACAGGGATAAGCTCCTATAATTCACCCCTCCACTTT
CDR3: CASRRTGISSYNSPLHF

J: TRBJ2-7
V: TRBV6-5
D: .
size: few
DNA: TGTGCCAGCAGTTCAATCGACAGGCTGGGCGAGCAGTACTTC
CDR3: CASSSIDRLGEQYF

J: TRBJ2-2
V: TRBV6-6
D: .
size: .
DNA: TGTGCCAGCAGTCCCTATGAGGTGGAGGCCGGGGAGCTGTTTTTT
CDR3: CASSPYEVEAGELFF

J: TRBJ2-5
V: TRBV5-6
D: .
size: .
DNA: TGTGCCAGCAGAACCGGTTTCCTAGCCTCACTCCAAGAGACCCAGTACTTC
CDR3: CASRTGFLASLQETQYF

J: TRBJ2-3
V: TRBV29-1
D: TRBD2
size: .
DNA: TGCAGCGTTGAGGCTAGCGGGGATTCGAGTCACGCAGATACGCAGTATTTT
CDR3: CSVEASGDSSHADTQYF

J: TRBJ1-6
V: TRBV6-5
D: .
size: .
DNA: TGTGCCAGCAGCGGGGGGCCCTATAATTCACCCCTCCACTTT
CDR3: CASSGGPYNSPLHF